This entry lists 25 T cell receptor beta chains sequenced from one sample in a study of blood T cell repertoires in COVID-19. Clones were sequenced by immunoSEQ multiplex PCR, and TCRdb holds only the in-frame ones, with some missing. The table records just over 250,000 clones, around 89% of them present only once. Sequences were obtained from peripheral blood. The receptor source for this set is a man aged 55-75 years who had recovered from COVID-19.

The J gene is TRBJ1-3, the V gene TRBV7-9; possible D gene TRBD1, 5 bases. The germline gives CDR1 SEHNR, CDR2 FQNEAQ (reference sequence). The V end was cut by 2 bases, the J end by 0 bases, with 8 bases between. The CDR3 spans 15 residues. The CDR3 region is CASSLTGNSGNTIYF. In DNA form, the CDR3 reads TGTGCCAGCAGCTTAACAGGCAACTCTGGAAACACCATATATTTT.

The chain links TRBV9 to TRBJ2-7; TRBD2 matches 7 bases. J lost 4 bases, V lost 0 bases, and 1 base had no gene match. CDR1 SGDLS and CDR2 YYNGEE come from the germline V gene. This CDR3 has 13 residues. The CDR3 loop is CASSVEAGYEQYF. The CDR3 DNA sequence: TGTGCCAGCAGCGTAGAAGCGGGATACGAGCAGTACTTC.

This clone has only a few counts. This chain uses TRBV9 with TRBJ1-3; possibly TRBD1 for D (5 bases). The length of the CDR3 is 12 residues. V was cut by 4 bases and J by 8 bases, with 10 bases left in between. CDR1 is SGDLS, CDR2 YYNGEE, per germline. CDR3 nucleotides: TGTGCCAGCAGCTTCGGGGGAGACACCATATATTTT. Protein product: CASSFGGDTIYF.

The genes are TRBV7-9 and TRBJ2-7; the D gene is possibly TRBD1 (5 bases). CDR3 size: 15 residues. The V end was cut by 5 bases, the J end by 0 bases, with 14 bases between. CDR1 is SEHNR and CDR2 is FQNEAQ in the germline V gene (reference sequence). The CDR3 sequence is CASSTQGASSYEQYF. The CDR3 DNA sequence: TGTGCCAGCAGCACTCAGGGTGCTAGCTCCTACGAGCAGTACTTC.

The J gene is TRBJ1-2, the V gene TRBV3-1 (or the pseudogene TRBV3-2), with unresolved D. V was trimmed by 4 bases and J by 13 bases, leaving 22 bases between them. Per the germline V gene, CDR1 is LGHDT and CDR2 is YNNKEL (reference sequence). The CDR3 loop spans 14 amino acids. CDR3 sequence: CASSPLRAQKLVTF. The DNA of the CDR3 is TGTGCCAGCAGCCCTTTGCGGGCACAGAAACTTGTCACCTTC.

The chain couples TRBV10-3 to TRBJ2-1; a weak D match, TRBD1 (6 bases). This CDR3 spans 13 amino acids. CDR1 is ENHRY, CDR2 SYGVKD, per germline. Trimming pared 5 bases from V and 7 bases from J, leaving 12 bases between. CDR3 in amino acids: CAISWTVLNEQFF. CDR3 sequence (DNA): TGTGCCATCAGTTGGACAGTCTTGAATGAGCAGTTCTTC.

The chain joins TRBV6-5 to TRBJ1-3; tentatively, D is TRBD1 (6 bases). The V end lost 5 bases, the J end lost 4 bases, and 12 bases lay between the germline ends. The CDR3 has 14 residues. Germline loops: CDR1 MNHEY, CDR2 SVGAGI. CDR3 sequence (DNA): TGTGCCAGCAGTAAGGGGGTAGTAGGAAACACCATATATTTT. It encodes CASSKGVVGNTIYF.

This chain joins TRBV15 and TRBJ2-3, with D possibly TRBD2 on 5 matching bases. CDR1 is LNHNV, CDR2 YYDKDF, per germline (reference sequence). With 1 base removed from V and 2 bases from J, the gap between germline ends came to 13 bases. CDR3 length equals 16 residues. The CDR3 DNA sequence: TGTGCCACCAGCAGAGGTCGAACGGGATTCACAGATACGCAGTATTTT. Translated: CATSRGRTGFTDTQYF.

In this sample, this clone turned up once. This sequence joins TRBV19 and TRBJ1-2; the match to TRBD1 covers 9 bases. Germline-derived CDR1 and CDR2 are LNHDA and SQIVND (reference sequence). This CDR3 region has 14 residues. Trimming at V came to 6 bases and at J to 8 bases, leaving 10 bases not matched to a gene. The CDR3 loop reads CASRPGQGARGYTF. CDR3 sequence (DNA): TGTGCCAGTAGGCCGGGACAGGGAGCGCGAGGCTACACCTTC. Variable domain in full (rest from reference TRBV19 and TRBJ1-2): DGGITQSPKYLFRKEGQNVTLSCEQNLNHDAMYWYRQDPGQGLRLIYYSQIVNDFQKGDIAEGYSVSREKKESFPLTVTSAQKNPTAFYLCASRPGQGARGYTFGSGTRLTVV.

The J gene is TRBJ1-6, the V gene TRBV27; D remains unclear. The length of the CDR3 is 13 residues. Per germline, CDR1 MNHEY and CDR2 SMNVEV (reference sequence). Deletions cut 0 bases from V and 7 bases from J, with 4 bases between. CDR3 sequence: CASSLSENSPLHF. The CDR3 DNA follows: TGTGCCAGCAGTTTATCGGAGAATTCACCCCTCCACTTT.

V usage is TRBV3-1 (or the pseudogene TRBV3-2) and J usage is TRBJ1-3, with TRBD1 identical over 7 bases. J was trimmed by 1 base and V by 4 bases; bases with no gene match: 10. Germline assignment: CDR1 LGHDT and CDR2 YNNKEL (reference sequence). CDR3 length: 17 residues. CDR3 sequence: CASSRTGERLSGNTIYF. CDR3 bases: TGTGCCAGCAGCCGAACAGGGGAACGTTTATCTGGAAACACCATATATTTT.

The genes are TRBV6-5 and TRBJ1-1, with 7 positions matching TRBD1. With 7 bases clipped from V and 0 bases from J, the junction kept 8 bases outside the gene matches. Per germline, CDR1 MNHEY and CDR2 SVGAGI. The CDR3 loop spans 15 amino acids. The CDR3 sequence is CASIDRVKLNTEAFF. The CDR3 DNA reads as TGTGCCAGCATCGACAGGGTTAAATTGAACACTGAAGCTTTCTTT.

The rearrangement links TRBV5-1 to TRBJ2-1, with 10 positions matching TRBD1. V shed 6 bases, J shed 6 bases, and the junction held 9 bases outside the gene matches. Germline-derived CDR1 and CDR2 are SGHRS and YFSETQ. This CDR3 spans 15 amino acids. CDR3 amino acids: CASKPGQGLGNEQFF. The CDR3 DNA reads as TGCGCCAGCAAACCGGGACAGGGGTTAGGCAATGAGCAGTTCTTC.

The rearrangement links TRBV9 to TRBJ2-4; TRBD1 aligns across 7 bases. The length of the CDR3 is 17 residues. The V gene end was trimmed by 1 base and the J gene end by 4 bases; junction bases not matched to a gene: 11. Germline V CDR1 and CDR2: SGDLS, YYNGEE. The CDR3 bases are TGTGCCAGCAGCGTACCCCGTAACGACAGGGTAAAAAACATTCAGTACTTC. It codes for CASSVPRNDRVKNIQYF.

V is TRBV5-6 and J is TRBJ1-1; possible D gene TRBD1, 5 bases. The V end was cut by 3 bases, the J end by 0 bases, with 9 bases between. Germline loops: CDR1 SGHDT, CDR2 YYEEEE. CDR3 length: 14 residues. The CDR3, as DNA: TGTGCCAGCAGCTGGGGCAGCTTGAACACTGAAGCTTTCTTT. The encoded protein is CASSWGSLNTEAFF.

This rearrangement joins TRBV30 to TRBJ2-3, with D maybe TRBD1 (6 bases). The CDR3 has 14 residues. V lost 2 bases, J lost 1 base, and 10 bases lay in between. Germline-derived CDR1 and CDR2 are GTSNPN and SVGIG (reference sequence). The CDR3 DNA reads as TGTGCCTGGAGTCTGGCAGGGGGCACAGATACGCAGTATTTT. Its translation is CAWSLAGGTDTQYF.

The J gene is TRBJ1-2, the V gene TRBV27; no clear D gene. Trimming cost V 6 bases and J 3 bases, with 14 bases left between them. Germline lookup yields CDR1 MNHEY and CDR2 SMNVEV (reference sequence). This CDR3 contains 14 residues. The CDR3, as DNA: TGTGCCAGCAGCGCGACACGAGCTCACTATGGCTACACCTTC. Protein product: CASSATRAHYGYTF.

The rearrangement uses TRBV2 and TRBJ2-1, with TRBD2 as a possible D gene (5 bases). The germline CDR1 and CDR2 sequences are SNHLY and FYNNEI. V was trimmed by 8 bases and J by 9 bases, leaving 14 bases between them. The CDR3 runs to 12 residues. CDR3 sequence reads: CASLRDPGEQFF. Written as DNA, the CDR3 is TGTGCCAGCTTACGGGATCCGGGTGAGCAGTTCTTC. Full variable domain (remainder filled in from reference TRBV2 and TRBJ2-1): EPEVTQTPSHQVTQMGQEVILRCVPISNHLYFYWYRQILGQKVEFLVSFYNNEISEKSEIFDDQFSVERPDGSNFTLKIRSTKLEDSAMYFCASLRDPGEQFFGPGTRLTVL.

This CDR3 reads CSVGVTGQTNTEAFF. CDR3 bases: TGCAGCGTTGGGGTAACGGGACAGACGAACACTGAAGCTTTCTTT. The rearrangement links TRBV29-1 to TRBJ1-1, with 7 bases aligning to TRBD1. V lost 4 bases, J lost 1 base, and 9 bases stayed unmatched. The germline gives CDR1 SQVTM, CDR2 ANQGSEA. The CDR3 is 15 amino acids.

The V and J genes are TRBV5-6 and TRBJ1-1; tentative D call: TRBD1 (6 bases). The CDR3 contains 15 residues. Per germline, CDR1 SGHDT and CDR2 YYEEEE. Trimming took 4 bases from V and 1 from J, leaving 14 bases between them. DNA of the CDR3: TGTGCCAGCAGCGAGTGGCACAGGGAGAACACTGAAGCTTTCTTT. Protein: CASSEWHRENTEAFF.

On this clone itself: The identical CDR3 is also encoded by other nucleotide sequences in the sample. DNA of the CDR3: TGTGCCAGCAGTTACTCGACCGGAGCAACTAATGAAAAACTGTTTTTT. Its protein is CASSYSTGATNEKLFF. The rearrangement links TRBV6-5 to TRBJ1-4, with D uncertain. Trimming shortened V by 0 bases and J by 0 bases, and 8 bases separated the two germline ends. The CDR3 totals 16 residues. Germline lookup yields CDR1 MNHEY and CDR2 SVGAGI.

This chain uses TRBV10-1 with TRBJ1-6, with D maybe TRBD1 (5 bases). The CDR3 is made up of 13 amino acids. Germline V gives CDR1 WNHNN, CDR2 SYGVQD (reference sequence). Trimming shortened V by 9 bases and J by 0 bases, and 6 bases separated the two germline ends. The CDR3 sequence is CASRGSYNSPLHF. The CDR3, as DNA: TGCGCCAGTAGGGGCTCCTATAATTCACCCCTCCACTTT.

The chain combines TRBV6-2 or TRBV6-3 with TRBJ1-5, with D possibly matching TRBD1 (6 bases). Germline loops: CDR1 MNHEY, CDR2 SVGEGT. The CDR3 loop spans 14 amino acids. V was clipped by 5 bases and J by 7 bases, with 15 bases between them. CDR3 loop: CASSRPVGAQPQHF. The CDR3 DNA follows: TGTGCCAGCAGTCGGCCGGTGGGGGCCCAGCCCCAGCATTTT.

V gene TRBV30 combines with J gene TRBJ2-2, with a possible D match to TRBD1 (5 bases). V was cut by 2 bases and J by 3 bases, with 10 bases left in between. Germline CDR1 and CDR2: GTSNPN and SVGIG (reference sequence). The CDR3 is 14 amino acids. CDR3 amino acids: CAWSFDSYTGELFF. The CDR3 DNA is TGTGCCTGGAGTTTTGACAGTTACACCGGGGAGCTGTTTTTT.

This chain joins TRBV20-1 and TRBJ1-1; tentative D call: TRBD1 (5 bases). Looked up from germline, CDR1 is DFQATT and CDR2 is SNEGSKA (reference sequence). The V and J ends lost 8 bases and 1 base respectively, with 8 bases between them. This CDR3 region has 11 residues. The CDR3 loop reads CSSRENTEAFF. CDR3 DNA sequence: TGCAGTTCCAGGGAGAACACTGAAGCTTTCTTT.